This T cell receptor (beta chain) was found in a study of cytomegalovirus exposure and HLA in healthy donors. Across the study: Drawn from HLA-typed donors, 65 million to 100 million unique TCRs were held in an early data release.

A note on this clone: Its antigen is still unknown.

Study conclusions and caveats: Serostatus for CMV was the only available immune exposure information. The likely explanation for a cluster of highly shared sequence variants was sequencing artifact.

The V gene's germline CDR1 is MRHNA and CDR2 SNTAGT. Trimming left V 5 bases short and J 4 bases short, with 23 bases between. The CDR3 contains 17 residues. The primer mix had 60 Vbeta and 13 Jbeta primers. Data came from immunoSEQ multiplex PCR; TCRdb stores just in-frame clones and leaves some out. The data show 85,000 to 100,000 clones, about 80% seen once. The sequence came from a man aged 25-45 years in good health and CMV-seronegative. The genes are TRBV6-4 and TRBJ1-2, with a tentative D call TRBD1 (5 bases). The sample comprised PBMCs. The CDR3 sequence: CASSPDGILGGLYGYTF. The CDR3 bases are TGTGCCAGCAGTCCGGACGGAATTTTGGGGGGTCTCTATGGCTACACCTTC.